A selection of T cell receptor beta chains follows, all from one sample in a study of regulatory T cells in long-lasting Graves disease. TCRdb recomputed calls from the multiplex PCR reads with MiXCR, one row per CDR3 protein. Of around 450,000 distinct CDR3 sequences in the sample, around 16% were seen once. These data were likewise used in another study, on T cells in Graves' hyperthyroidism and ophthalmopathy.

The sample was peripheral blood mononuclear cells (PBMCs), taken at new diagnosis, from a patient treated with antithyroid drugs. These TCRs come from a woman aged 40 to 50 with Graves disease. Each CDR3 is given with its conserved first and last residue. D genes are given only for firm matches. For some rows the clone size is stated as once, few or many, or as a class when expanded; others skip it.

TRBJ1-1,TRBV9,many,NA,CASSVSYGNTEAFF,TGTGCCAGCAGCGTATCCTACGGGAACACTGAAGCTTTCTTT
TRBJ2-5,TRBV20-1,many,NA,CSARTASGRNQETQYF,TGCAGTGCCCGGACCGCCAGCGGACGGAACCAAGAGACCCAGTACTTC
TRBJ2-3,TRBV28,NA,TRBD1,CASRDSDRGVDTQYF,TGTGCCAGCAGAGATTCGGACAGGGGTGTGGATACGCAGTATTTT
TRBJ2-7,TRBV5-5,many,NA,CASSPTRTVFSYEQYF,TGTGCCAGCAGCCCCACCCGGACAGTATTCTCCTACGAGCAGTACTTC
TRBJ2-6,TRBV20-1,NA,NA,CSARDFKDSGANVLTF,TGCAGTGCTAGAGATTTTAAGGACTCTGGGGCCAACGTCCTGACTTTC
TRBJ2-3,TRBV5-1,many,NA,CASSLYGDTQYF,TGTGCCAGCAGTTTGTACGGAGATACGCAGTATTTT
TRBJ2-7,TRBV30,many,TRBD2,CAWSLLSGTSYEQYF,TGTGCCTGGAGTTTACTCTCCGGGACTAGTTACGAGCAGTACTTC
TRBJ2-5,TRBV11-2,many,NA,CASSLSGYETQYF,TGTGCCAGCAGCTTATCGGGTTACGAGACCCAGTACTTC
TRBJ1-5,TRBV11-2,many,TRBD1,CASSLGPTGHGPQHF,TGTGCCAGCAGCTTAGGGCCGACAGGGCATGGGCCCCAGCATTTT
TRBJ2-5,TRBV5-5,few,NA,CASSLDTHLGVAPDQETQYF,TGTGCCAGCAGCTTGGATACTCACTTGGGGGTAGCCCCCGACCAAGAGACCCAGTACTTC
TRBJ2-7,TRBV12-3/TRBV12-4,many,TRBD2,CASSLGTSPEQYF,TGTGCCAGCAGTTTAGGGACTAGCCCCGAGCAGTACTTC
TRBJ1-1,TRBV2,many,NA,CASSEVGGVSNTEAFF,TGTGCCAGCAGTGAAGTAGGGGGGGTATCGAACACTGAAGCTTTCTTT
TRBJ2-7,TRBV12-3/TRBV12-4,many,NA,CASSLGNKQYF,TGTGCCAGCAGTCTCGGCAACAAGCAGTACTTC
TRBJ2-7,TRBV5-6,few,NA,CASSLVCGLAEQYF,TGTGCCAGCAGCTTGGTCTGTGGATTAGCGGAGCAGTACTTC
TRBJ2-4,TRBV28,many,NA,CASSPHGDGKNIQYF,TGTGCCAGCAGTCCCCATGGGGATGGCAAAAACATTCAGTACTTC
TRBJ2-2,TRBV3-1,NA,TRBD2,CASSRLTSGRTGELFF,TGTGCCAGCAGCCGCTTGACTAGCGGGAGAACCGGGGAGCTGTTTTTT
TRBJ2-5,TRBV28,many,NA,CASSFKGHKYQETQYF,TGTGCCAGCAGTTTTAAGGGACATAAGTACCAAGAGACCCAGTACTTC
TRBJ2-1,TRBV4-1,NA,NA,CASSYSGGNEQFF,TGCGCCAGCAGCTATAGCGGAGGCAATGAGCAGTTCTTC
TRBJ2-7,TRBV20-1,few,NA,CSAIGLNSYEQYF,TGCAGTGCTATCGGGCTAAACTCCTACGAGCAGTACTTC
TRBJ1-1,TRBV2,many,NA,CASRASGPTLKYAEAFF,TGTGCCAGCAGGGCTTCGGGACCTACACTCAAGTACGCTGAAGCTTTCTTT
TRBJ2-3,TRBV18,many,NA,CASSPEVTTDTQYF,TGTGCCAGCTCACCAGAAGTTACTACAGATACGCAGTATTTT
TRBJ2-7,TRBV28,many,NA,CASSSSGHPYEQYF,TGTGCCAGCAGTTCATCGGGACACCCCTACGAGCAGTACTTC
TRBJ1-1,TRBV28,many,NA,CASVRRRRYYTEAFF,TGTGCCAGCGTTCGTCGGCGGCGCTACTACACTGAAGCTTTCTTT
TRBJ2-2,TRBV11-3,many,NA,CASSRTRDGELFF,TGTGCCAGCAGTCGGACCAGGGACGGGGAGCTGTTTTTT
TRBJ1-5,TRBV12-3/TRBV12-4,many,NA,CASSLSGSSNQPQHF,TGTGCCAGCAGTTTATCAGGGTCGAGCAATCAGCCCCAGCATTTT
TRBJ2-3,TRBV12-3/TRBV12-4,NA,TRBD2,CASSLGSGSWGLAGVRGTDTQYF,TGTGCCAGCAGTTTAGGTAGTGGGTCGTGGGGACTAGCGGGAGTGAGAGGCACAGATACGCAGTATTTT
TRBJ2-5,TRBV18,many,TRBD1,CASSPLGTGGSETQYF,TGTGCCAGCTCACCGCTCGGGACAGGGGGCTCAGAGACCCAGTACTTC
TRBJ2-2,TRBV11-2,many,NA,CASSLGQINTGELFF,TGTGCCAGCAGCTTAGGGCAGATCAACACCGGGGAGCTGTTTTTT
TRBJ2-3,TRBV18,many,TRBD2,CASSAGTSGTDTQYF,TGTGCCAGCTCAGCCGGGACTAGCGGCACAGATACGCAGTATTTT
TRBJ2-3,TRBV3-1,few,TRBD2,CASSQDRGLAGSTDTQYF,TGTGCCAGCAGCCAAGATCGAGGGCTAGCGGGTAGCACAGATACGCAGTATTTT
TRBJ1-5,TRBV7-9,NA,TRBD1,CASSTGQGDQPQHF,TGTGCCAGCAGCACTGGACAGGGGGATCAGCCCCAGCATTTT
TRBJ1-5,TRBV6-2/TRBV6-3,NA,NA,CASSWGTGTNQPQHF,TGTGCCAGCAGTTGGGGGACGGGGACTAATCAGCCCCAGCATTTT
TRBJ1-1,TRBV29-1,NA,NA,CSALMNTEAFF,TGCAGCGCCCTGATGAACACTGAAGCTTTCTTT
TRBJ2-7,TRBV5-5,many,TRBD2,CASSLGMTSGMPGEQYF,TGTGCCAGCAGCTTGGGGATGACTAGCGGGATGCCTGGCGAGCAGTACTTC
TRBJ2-1,TRBV12-3/TRBV12-4,many,NA,CASCLTPDPVAFF,TGTGCCAGCTGCCTGACACCGGACCCCGTTGCGTTCTTC
TRBJ2-7,TRBV6-5,many,NA,CASSYSVRNYEQYF,TGTGCCAGCAGTTACTCGGTCAGGAACTACGAGCAGTACTTC
TRBJ2-7,TRBV5-4,many,NA,CASSGNPSYEQYF,TGTGCCAGCAGCGGGAATCCCTCCTACGAGCAGTACTTC
TRBJ1-5,TRBV19,NA,TRBD1,CASSMDRFNQPQHF,TGTGCCAGTAGTATGGACAGGTTCAATCAGCCCCAGCATTTT
TRBJ2-1,TRBV12-3/TRBV12-4,many,TRBD2,CASRGRGTYNEQFF,TGTGCCAGCAGGGGGCGGGGGACCTACAATGAGCAGTTCTTC
TRBJ1-2,TRBV25-1,few,TRBD1,CASSKGARGYGYTF,TGTGCCAGCAGTAAGGGGGCGCGGGGCTATGGCTACACCTTC
TRBJ2-1,TRBV12-3/TRBV12-4,many,NA,CASSWDGNNEQFF,TGTGCCAGCAGTTGGGACGGAAACAATGAGCAGTTCTTC
TRBJ2-1,TRBV2,many,TRBD2,CASIGTSSYNEQFF,TGTGCCAGCATAGGGACTAGCTCCTACAATGAGCAGTTCTTC
TRBJ2-1,TRBV28,many,NA,CASSLFEQQQFF,TGTGCCAGCAGTTTATTTGAACAACAGCAGTTCTTC
TRBJ1-6,TRBV5-6,many,NA,CASSRTSMTSPLHF,TGTGCCAGCAGCCGGACATCGATGACTTCACCCCTCCACTTT
TRBJ2-3,TRBV9,many,NA,CASSIGKGAGPVTDTQYF,TGTGCCAGCAGCATAGGCAAAGGGGCGGGACCAGTCACAGATACGCAGTATTTT
TRBJ2-7,TRBV28,NA,NA,CASWGLARNSLYEQYF,TGTGCCTCCTGGGGCCTTGCGCGCAATTCCCTCTACGAGCAGTACTTC
TRBJ2-7,TRBV2,many,TRBD1,CARPDRGVEQYF,TGTGCCAGACCCGACAGGGGGGTCGAGCAGTACTTC
TRBJ1-1,TRBV30,many,NA,CAWSGLRNTEAFF,TGTGCCTGGTCCGGGCTCCGGAACACTGAAGCTTTCTTT
TRBJ2-7,TRBV7-9,NA,TRBD2,CASSGGPGLAGGRAKRQYF,TGTGCCAGCAGCGGAGGTCCGGGACTAGCGGGAGGGCGGGCTAAGCGGCAGTACTTC